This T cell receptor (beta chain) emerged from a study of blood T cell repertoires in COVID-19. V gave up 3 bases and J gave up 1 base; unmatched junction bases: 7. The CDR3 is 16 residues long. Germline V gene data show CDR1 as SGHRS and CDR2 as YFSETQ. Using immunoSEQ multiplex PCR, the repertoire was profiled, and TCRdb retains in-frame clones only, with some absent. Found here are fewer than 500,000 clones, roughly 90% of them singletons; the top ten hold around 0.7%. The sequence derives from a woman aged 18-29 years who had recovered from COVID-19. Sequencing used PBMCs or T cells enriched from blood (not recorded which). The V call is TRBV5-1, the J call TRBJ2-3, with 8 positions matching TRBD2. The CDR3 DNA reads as TGCGCCAGCAGCTGGGGACTAGGAATCCGCACAGATACGCAGTATTTT. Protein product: CASSWGLGIRTDTQYF.